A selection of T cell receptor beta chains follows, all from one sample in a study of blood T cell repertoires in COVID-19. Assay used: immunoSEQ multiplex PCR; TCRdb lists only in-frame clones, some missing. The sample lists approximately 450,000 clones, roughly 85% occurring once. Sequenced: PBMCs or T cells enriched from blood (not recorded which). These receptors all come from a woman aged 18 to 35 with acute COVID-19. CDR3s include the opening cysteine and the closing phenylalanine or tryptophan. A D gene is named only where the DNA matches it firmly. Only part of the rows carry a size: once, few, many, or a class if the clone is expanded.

CDR3 protein: CASSVEWRGPYNEQFF; CDR3 DNA: TGTGCCAGCAGCGTAGAATGGCGGGGTCCCTACAATGAGCAGTTCTTC; clone size: once; V gene: TRBV9; J gene: TRBJ2-1; D gene: -
CDR3 protein: CASSFGDNEKLFF; CDR3 DNA: TGTGCCAGCAGCTTCGGGGATAATGAAAAACTGTTTTTT; clone size: -; V gene: TRBV5-6; J gene: TRBJ1-4; D gene: -
CDR3 protein: CSVGVGGATNEKLFF; CDR3 DNA: TGCAGCGTTGGGGTCGGGGGAGCAACTAATGAAAAACTGTTTTTT; clone size: -; V gene: TRBV29-1; J gene: TRBJ1-4; D gene: -
CDR3 protein: CASSLTSGRHNEQFF; CDR3 DNA: TGTGCCAGCAGCTTGACTAGCGGGAGACACAATGAGCAGTTCTTC; clone size: -; V gene: TRBV11-2; J gene: TRBJ2-1; D gene: TRBD2
CDR3 protein: CASSRLRDGSTEAFF; CDR3 DNA: TGTGCCAGTAGTAGGCTCAGGGATGGAAGCACTGAAGCTTTCTTT; clone size: -; V gene: TRBV19; J gene: TRBJ1-1; D gene: -
CDR3 protein: CASRGGRGIMNTEAFF; CDR3 DNA: TGCGCCAGCCGGGGGGGCAGGGGGATAATGAACACTGAAGCTTTCTTT; clone size: few; V gene: TRBV10-1; J gene: TRBJ1-1; D gene: TRBD1
CDR3 protein: CASSLDGQMNTEAFF; CDR3 DNA: TGCGCCAGCAGCTTGGACGGACAGATGAACACTGAAGCTTTCTTT; clone size: -; V gene: TRBV5-1; J gene: TRBJ1-1; D gene: -
CDR3 protein: CASSQDLSSYEQYF; CDR3 DNA: TGTGCCAGCAGCCAAGATCTATCCTCCTACGAGCAGTACTTC; clone size: -; V gene: TRBV14; J gene: TRBJ2-7; D gene: -
CDR3 protein: CASSLGGEEMNTEAFF; CDR3 DNA: TGTGCCAGCAGCTTGGGAGGAGAAGAAATGAACACTGAAGCTTTCTTT; clone size: -; V gene: TRBV5-4; J gene: TRBJ1-1; D gene: -
CDR3 protein: CASSQLDSKETQYF; CDR3 DNA: TGTGCCAGCAGCCAACTAGATTCGAAAGAGACCCAGTACTTC; clone size: -; V gene: TRBV14; J gene: TRBJ2-5; D gene: -
CDR3 protein: CASSWGQGESYEQYF; CDR3 DNA: TGTGCCAGCAGCTGGGGACAGGGGGAATCCTACGAGCAGTACTTC; clone size: -; V gene: TRBV5-4; J gene: TRBJ2-7; D gene: TRBD1
CDR3 protein: CASSLARGQGDYYYEQYF; CDR3 DNA: TGCGCCAGCAGCTTGGCAAGAGGACAGGGGGATTACTACTACGAGCAGTACTTC; clone size: -; V gene: TRBV5-1; J gene: TRBJ2-7; D gene: TRBD1
CDR3 protein: CASEGGQGTAFF; CDR3 DNA: TGTGCCAGCGAGGGGGGACAGGGGACCGCTTTCTTT; clone size: -; V gene: TRBV12-3/TRBV12-4; J gene: TRBJ1-1; D gene: TRBD1
CDR3 protein: CASSLASVAGYGYTF; CDR3 DNA: TGTGCCAGCAGCTTAGCTTCAGTGGCCGGGTATGGCTACACCTTC; clone size: -; V gene: TRBV7-9; J gene: TRBJ1-2; D gene: -
CDR3 protein: CATSRVQGAAEAFF; CDR3 DNA: TGTGCCACCAGCAGAGTACAGGGGGCGGCTGAAGCTTTCTTT; clone size: once; V gene: TRBV15; J gene: TRBJ1-1; D gene: TRBD1
CDR3 protein: CASTEGLGTDTQYF; CDR3 DNA: TGTGCCAGCACCGAGGGACTTGGCACAGATACGCAGTATTTT; clone size: -; V gene: TRBV28; J gene: TRBJ2-3; D gene: -
CDR3 protein: CASSFGSGGIQPQHF; CDR3 DNA: TGTGCCAGCAGCTTTGGCTCAGGGGGTATTCAGCCCCAGCATTTT; clone size: -; V gene: TRBV7-2; J gene: TRBJ1-5; D gene: TRBD1
CDR3 protein: CASSPRDKDSPLHF; CDR3 DNA: TGTGCCAGCAGTCCACGGGACAAGGATTCACCCCTCCACTTT; clone size: -; V gene: TRBV6-4; J gene: TRBJ1-6; D gene: -
CDR3 protein: CAISDSTGNQPQHF; CDR3 DNA: TGTGCCATCAGTGACTCGACAGGCAATCAGCCCCAGCATTTT; clone size: -; V gene: TRBV10-3; J gene: TRBJ1-5; D gene: -
CDR3 protein: CASSEPGQGTWGYTF; CDR3 DNA: TGTGCCAGCAGTGAACCGGGACAGGGGACGTGGGGCTACACCTTC; clone size: -; V gene: TRBV28; J gene: TRBJ1-2; D gene: TRBD1
CDR3 protein: CASSRESQSTEAFF; CDR3 DNA: TGCGCCAGCAGCCGGGAGAGTCAGAGCACTGAAGCTTTCTTT; clone size: -; V gene: TRBV4-3; J gene: TRBJ1-1; D gene: -
CDR3 protein: CSASKGLAGNEQFF; CDR3 DNA: TGCAGTGCTAGTAAGGGACTTGCCGGAAATGAGCAGTTCTTC; clone size: -; V gene: TRBV20-1; J gene: TRBJ2-1; D gene: -
CDR3 protein: CASSLTDRDQEQYF; CDR3 DNA: TGTGCCAGCAGCTTAACCGACAGGGATCAGGAGCAGTACTTC; clone size: -; V gene: TRBV7-9; J gene: TRBJ2-7; D gene: TRBD1
CDR3 protein: CATSKDRNYGYTF; CDR3 DNA: TGTGCCACCAGTAAAGACAGAAACTATGGCTACACCTTC; clone size: -; V gene: TRBV24-1; J gene: TRBJ1-2; D gene: -
CDR3 protein: CASSPVNNEQFF; CDR3 DNA: TGTGCCAGCAGCCCGGTTAACAATGAGCAGTTCTTC; clone size: -; V gene: TRBV12-3/TRBV12-4; J gene: TRBJ2-1; D gene: -
CDR3 protein: CASSYSAVSYNSPLHF; CDR3 DNA: TGTGCCAGCAGTTATAGCGCAGTCTCCTATAATTCACCCCTCCACTTT; clone size: -; V gene: TRBV6-5; J gene: TRBJ1-6; D gene: -
CDR3 protein: CASGTGYYEQYF; CDR3 DNA: TGTGCCTCCGGGACAGGGTACTACGAGCAGTACTTC; clone size: -; V gene: TRBV2; J gene: TRBJ2-7; D gene: TRBD1
CDR3 protein: CSVEGGDEKLFF; CDR3 DNA: TGCAGCGTTGAAGGGGGAGATGAAAAACTGTTTTTT; clone size: -; V gene: TRBV29-1; J gene: TRBJ1-4; D gene: -
CDR3 protein: CASSDRTGRYTEAFF; CDR3 DNA: TGTGCCAGCAGTGACCGGACAGGGCGGTACACTGAAGCTTTCTTT; clone size: -; V gene: TRBV6-1; J gene: TRBJ1-1; D gene: TRBD1
CDR3 protein: CASSDLSGGFSGANVLTF; CDR3 DNA: TGTGCCAGCAGTGACCTAAGCGGGGGTTTCTCTGGGGCCAACGTCCTGACTTTC; clone size: -; V gene: TRBV6-1; J gene: TRBJ2-6; D gene: TRBD2
CDR3 protein: CASRPEGGSPLHF; CDR3 DNA: TGTGCCAGCAGGCCCGAAGGAGGATCACCCCTCCACTTT; clone size: -; V gene: TRBV7-2; J gene: TRBJ1-6; D gene: -
CDR3 protein: CASSPDRGYGYTF; CDR3 DNA: TGTGCCAGCTCACCAGACAGGGGCTATGGCTACACCTTC; clone size: once; V gene: TRBV18; J gene: TRBJ1-2; D gene: TRBD1
CDR3 protein: CASSFRAAGGPADTQYF; CDR3 DNA: TGTGCCAGCAGCTTCCGGGCAGCGGGGGGGCCTGCAGATACGCAGTATTTT; clone size: -; V gene: TRBV7-3; J gene: TRBJ2-3; D gene: TRBD2
CDR3 protein: CASSLGGVNTEAFF; CDR3 DNA: TGTGCCAGCAGCTTAGGGGGCGTGAACACTGAAGCTTTCTTT; clone size: once; V gene: TRBV5-8; J gene: TRBJ1-1; D gene: TRBD1
CDR3 protein: CASNLGLYGYTF; CDR3 DNA: TGTGCCAGCAATCTGGGACTCTATGGCTACACCTTC; clone size: -; V gene: TRBV19; J gene: TRBJ1-2; D gene: -
CDR3 protein: CAGGARDQPQHF; CDR3 DNA: TGTGCCGGGGGGGCGCGGGATCAGCCCCAGCATTTT; clone size: -; V gene: TRBV6-5; J gene: TRBJ1-5; D gene: -
CDR3 protein: CASSRERGAPGYTF; CDR3 DNA: TGTGCCAGCAGCCGCGAGCGGGGGGCGCCTGGCTACACCTTC; clone size: -; V gene: TRBV5-6; J gene: TRBJ1-2; D gene: -
CDR3 protein: CASPPSTPLPYRGDFSYEQYF; CDR3 DNA: TGTGCCAGCCCCCCCAGTACCCCCCTCCCCTACCGGGGGGATTTCTCCTACGAGCAGTACTTC; clone size: -; V gene: TRBV28; J gene: TRBJ2-7; D gene: TRBD2
CDR3 protein: CASSLGLAHTDTQYF; CDR3 DNA: TGTGCCAGCAGCCTCGGACTAGCTCACACAGATACGCAGTATTTT; clone size: -; V gene: TRBV7-3; J gene: TRBJ2-3; D gene: TRBD2
CDR3 protein: CASTSTGVEQFF; CDR3 DNA: TGTGCCAGCACCTCGACAGGGGTTGAGCAGTTCTTC; clone size: -; V gene: TRBV28; J gene: TRBJ2-1; D gene: TRBD1
CDR3 protein: CASSWGGGTEAFF; CDR3 DNA: TGCGCCAGCAGCTGGGGGGGCGGCACTGAAGCTTTCTTT; clone size: -; V gene: TRBV5-1; J gene: TRBJ1-1; D gene: -
CDR3 protein: CASSLPPKGTGNTIYF; CDR3 DNA: TGTGCCAGCAGCTTACCCCCCAAAGGGACAGGAAACACCATATATTTT; clone size: -; V gene: TRBV7-9; J gene: TRBJ1-3; D gene: -
CDR3 protein: CASSGPTGMDTEAFF; CDR3 DNA: TGTGCCAGCAGTGGACCCACAGGGATGGACACTGAAGCTTTCTTT; clone size: -; V gene: TRBV25-1; J gene: TRBJ1-1; D gene: -
CDR3 protein: CASSLSASEETQYF; CDR3 DNA: TGTGCCAGCAGCTTATCGGCTAGCGAAGAGACCCAGTACTTC; clone size: -; V gene: TRBV7-2; J gene: TRBJ2-5; D gene: -
CDR3 protein: CSVRGAQPQHF; CDR3 DNA: TGCAGTGTACGCGGGGCTCAGCCCCAGCATTTT; clone size: -; V gene: TRBV20-1; J gene: TRBJ1-5; D gene: -
CDR3 protein: CASTPSDRSYEQYF; CDR3 DNA: TGTGCCAGTACCCCCAGTGACAGGTCCTACGAGCAGTACTTC; clone size: -; V gene: TRBV19; J gene: TRBJ2-7; D gene: -
CDR3 protein: CASRDRAGSQPQHF; CDR3 DNA: TGTGCCAGCAGGGACAGGGCAGGTAGTCAGCCCCAGCATTTT; clone size: -; V gene: TRBV6-5; J gene: TRBJ1-5; D gene: TRBD1
CDR3 protein: CASGRDRQETQYF; CDR3 DNA: TGTGCCAGCGGACGGGACAGACAAGAGACCCAGTACTTC; clone size: -; V gene: TRBV18; J gene: TRBJ2-5; D gene: TRBD1
CDR3 protein: CASSLGRDYGYTF; CDR3 DNA: TGTGCCAGCAGTTTGGGCAGAGACTATGGCTACACCTTC; clone size: -; V gene: TRBV12-3/TRBV12-4; J gene: TRBJ1-2; D gene: -
CDR3 protein: CASSEWWQGGSNQPQHF; CDR3 DNA: TGCGCCAGCAGTGAGTGGTGGCAGGGAGGTAGCAATCAGCCCCAGCATTTT; clone size: -; V gene: TRBV10-2; J gene: TRBJ1-5; D gene: -
CDR3 protein: CASSLDDRINYGYTF; CDR3 DNA: TGTGCCAGCAGCTTAGACGACAGGATTAACTATGGCTACACCTTC; clone size: -; V gene: TRBV5-5; J gene: TRBJ1-2; D gene: -
CDR3 protein: CASSLNRVDNYGYTF; CDR3 DNA: TGTGCCAGCAGCTTAAACAGGGTTGATAACTATGGCTACACCTTC; clone size: -; V gene: TRBV7-2; J gene: TRBJ1-2; D gene: -
CDR3 protein: CASMLGGQPQHF; CDR3 DNA: TGTGCCAGCATGCTCGGAGGGCAGCCCCAGCATTTT; clone size: -; V gene: TRBV6-5; J gene: TRBJ1-5; D gene: -
CDR3 protein: CASSPEGFGDRGHQPQHF; CDR3 DNA: TGTGCCAGCAGCCCGGAAGGGTTTGGGGACAGGGGGCATCAGCCCCAGCATTTT; clone size: once; V gene: TRBV7-8; J gene: TRBJ1-5; D gene: TRBD1
CDR3 protein: CASSPSGDRAEKLFF; CDR3 DNA: TGTGCCAGCAGCCCCTCGGGTGACAGGGCTGAAAAACTGTTTTTT; clone size: -; V gene: TRBV9; J gene: TRBJ1-4; D gene: TRBD1
CDR3 protein: CASSQQGRNEQFF; CDR3 DNA: TGTGCCAGCTCGCAACAGGGACGGAATGAGCAGTTCTTC; clone size: -; V gene: TRBV18; J gene: TRBJ2-1; D gene: -
CDR3 protein: CASRPSGGYTDTQYF; CDR3 DNA: TGTGCCAGCAGGCCTTCCGGCGGGTACACAGATACGCAGTATTTT; clone size: -; V gene: TRBV6-6; J gene: TRBJ2-3; D gene: -